Sequencing of this T cell receptor (beta chain) was carried out in a study of blood T cell repertoires in COVID-19. As handled by the study authors: Amplifying reference gene primers gave estimates of nucleated cell counts. Some clones are missing from TCRdb's copy, which holds only in-frame ones; the method was immunoSEQ multiplex PCR. V, J and clone size are taken as reported in that table, and D and trimming were inferred from the DNA itself. The data show 200,000 to 250,000 clones, under 90% seen once. Participant-reported clinical history was the basis for cohort assignment. Losses at the gene ends were 1 base for V and 7 bases for J; bases not matched to a gene: 11. The CDR3 contains 17 residues. Germline V gene lookup returns CDR1 SQVTM and CDR2 ANQGSEA.

The sequence derives from a woman aged 50 to 65 with acute COVID-19. What was sequenced was PBMCs or T cells enriched from blood (not recorded which). The chain joins TRBV29-1 to TRBJ2-1; 12 bases fit TRBD2. CDR3 nucleotides: TGCAGCGTTGAAGGTCTAGCGGGAGGGCCACTAGGTAATGAGCAGTTCTTC. Protein: CSVEGLAGGPLGNEQFF.